The 14 T cell receptor beta chains below come from one sample, sequenced in a study of T cell responses to AZD1222 COVID-19 vaccine. Only in-frame clones appear in the TCRdb table, and some are missing; sequencing was by immunoSEQ multiplex PCR. The repertoire holds 100,000 or so clones, around nine tenths seen once, with roughly 15% in the top ten. Specimen: peripheral blood, collected on day 0 of AZD1222 vaccination. The receptors derive from an adult in good health.

This clone turned up a few times. The V gene is TRBV6-5, the J gene TRBJ1-1; D ambiguous. V shed 5 bases and J shed 11 bases, with 21 bases lying between them. This CDR3 region has 14 residues. Germline CDR1 and CDR2: MNHEY and SVGAGI. DNA of the CDR3: TGTGCCAGCAGTCCATCTCCATCAATATCGGGGGCTTTCTTT. Translating it yields CASSPSPSISGAFF.

The chain recombines TRBV7-3 with TRBJ2-2; 14 bases are a match to TRBD2. The V segment lost 4 bases and the J segment 2 bases; nucleotides outside the gene matches: 3. This CDR3 contains 17 residues. The germline V gene has CDR1 SGHTA and CDR2 FQGTGA. CDR3 sequence reads: CASSSGLAGVNTGELFF. Here the CDR3 DNA reads TGTGCCAGCAGCTCGGGACTAGCGGGAGTCAACACCGGGGAGCTGTTTTTT.

This clone was found a few times. The V and J genes are TRBV7-3 and TRBJ2-1, with D hard to call. Germline-derived CDR1 and CDR2 are SGHTA and FQGTGA. The CDR3 runs to 14 residues. V was trimmed by 5 bases and J by 0 bases, leaving 8 bases between them. In nucleotides, the CDR3 is TGTGCCAGCAGCCCGGCCCCCTCCTACAATGAGCAGTTCTTC. The encoded protein is CASSPAPSYNEQFF.

The chain links TRBV2 to TRBJ2-1; the D gene is possibly TRBD1 (6 bases). The CDR3 length is 14 residues. Per the germline V gene, CDR1 is SNHLY and CDR2 is FYNNEI. Trimming took 5 bases from V and 4 from J, leaving 12 bases between them. CDR3 protein: CASSKTGLYNEQFF. As DNA, the CDR3 is TGTGCCAGCAGTAAGACAGGACTTTACAATGAGCAGTTCTTC.

In this sample, this clone turned up once. This rearrangement joins TRBV6-2 or TRBV6-3 to TRBJ2-7; TRBD2 agrees at 7 bases. This CDR3 region has 18 residues. CDR1 is MNHEY, CDR2 SVGEGT, per germline. V trimming: 2 bases; J trimming: 0 bases; junction bases outside the gene matches: 13. The CDR3 loop reads CASSYGRKSGDDSYEQYF. The CDR3 DNA follows: TGTGCCAGCAGTTACGGGAGAAAAAGCGGGGATGACTCCTACGAGCAGTACTTC.

As for this clone: Other DNA sequences from this sample encode an identical CDR3 as well. The rearrangement joins TRBV7-9 to TRBJ1-1; no firm D call. V was pared by 2 bases and J by 1 base, with 5 bases between. This CDR3 is built from 13 residues. Per the germline V gene, CDR1 is SEHNR and CDR2 is FQNEAQ (reference sequence). In DNA, the CDR3 is TGTGCCAGCAGCTTACGGGGGAACACTGAAGCTTTCTTT. It is translated as CASSLRGNTEAFF.

The CDR3: CARIDKAQPQHF. The DNA for the CDR3 is TGCGCCAGGATCGACAAGGCCCAGCCCCAGCATTTT. The chain combines TRBV5-1 with TRBJ1-5; D gene unclear. Germline CDR1 and CDR2: SGHRS and YFSETQ. The CDR3 is 12 residues long. V was clipped by 8 bases and J by 7 bases, with 13 bases between them.

The chain carries TRBV19 and TRBJ1-5; D call uncertain. This CDR3 has 12 residues. Germline-derived CDR1 and CDR2 are LNHDA and SQIVND (reference sequence). CDR3 nucleotides: TGTGCATCCGACCCCGGCAATCAGCCCCAGCATTTT. Its translation is CASDPGNQPQHF.

The rearrangement joins TRBV7-2 to TRBJ1-4; no clear D. Trimming took off 0 bases at V and 8 bases at J, with 10 bases between the two ends. CDR1 and CDR2 (germline): SGHTA, FQGNSA. The CDR3 loop spans 14 amino acids. CDR3 residues: CASSLAGVGEKLFF. In DNA form, the CDR3 reads TGTGCCAGCAGCTTAGCTGGGGTAGGCGAAAAACTGTTTTTT.

The chain joins TRBV19 to TRBJ1-6, with a possible D match to TRBD1 (6 bases). The ends were cut back, 3 bases at V and 9 bases at J, with 18 bases in the middle. Germline CDR1 and CDR2: LNHDA and SQIVND (reference sequence). This CDR3 has 16 residues. Here the CDR3 DNA reads TGTGCCAGTAGTATTCATCCGGGACAACCTGGTTCACCCCTCCACTTT. This gives the protein CASSIHPGQPGSPLHF.

This chain uses TRBV12-3 or TRBV12-4 with TRBJ1-3; D is perhaps TRBD1 (6 bases). Trimming pared 6 bases from V and 1 base from J, leaving 7 bases between. The CDR3 has 13 amino acids. CDR3 region: CASSTGSGNTIYF. The CDR3 DNA sequence: TGTGCCAGCAGCACAGGGTCTGGAAACACCATATATTTT.

Only a few counts were recorded for this clone. The chain has TRBV11-2 and TRBJ1-5; unclear D gene. Germline lookup yields CDR1 SGHAT and CDR2 FQNNGV. V lost 1 base and J 11 bases, leaving 12 bases between the germline ends. This CDR3 spans 13 amino acids. CDR3 nucleotides: TGTGCCAGCAGCTTAGGACCCAATGAAGCCCAGCATTTT. Residues: CASSLGPNEAQHF.

The V and J genes are TRBV6-5 and TRBJ1-1; D ambiguous. V was trimmed by 6 bases and J by 5 bases, leaving 10 bases between them. The length of the CDR3 is 12 residues. Germline V CDR1 and CDR2: MNHEY, SVGAGI. Here the CDR3 reads CASSTYPTEAFF. The CDR3 nucleotides read TGTGCCAGCAGCACCTATCCGACTGAAGCTTTCTTT.

This clone was recorded once. The rearrangement joins TRBV4-3 to TRBJ2-2; TRBD2 aligns across 14 bases. Per the germline V gene, CDR1 is LGHNA and CDR2 is YSLEER. After removal of 0 bases from V and 5 bases from J, the junction contained 17 bases not matched to a gene. CDR3 length equals 22 residues. The CDR3 DNA reads as TGCGCCAGCAGCCAAGATGTGAACGTTGGGGGACTAGCGGGAGTGAGAACCGGGGAGCTGTTTTTT. Its translation: CASSQDVNVGGLAGVRTGELFF.